Listed here is a single T cell receptor beta chain. This entry comes from a study of blood T cell repertoires in COVID-19. Study-wide context: The study drew acute and convalescent COVID-19 samples from the United States, Italy and Spain.

Original handling: For nucleated cells, counts were estimated from reference gene primer amplification. The table came from immunoSEQ multiplex PCR; TCRdb's copy has only in-frame clones and leaves some out. D and trimming were read from the DNA, whereas the V and J calls and clone size are those reported in that table. The table includes 65,000 to 95,000 clones, roughly 90% detected once. The CDR3 consists of 16 residues. V was clipped by 4 bases and J by 4 bases, with 18 bases between them. CDR1 is SGHKS, CDR2 YYEKEE, per germline (reference sequence). Material: peripheral blood. The V gene is TRBV5-5, the J gene TRBJ2-1; possible D gene TRBD2, 6 bases. The sequence came from a man between 65 and 80 years old with active or convalescent COVID-19. The CDR3 protein is CASSRERAGGYNEQFF. The CDR3 coding sequence is TGTGCCAGCAGCCGGGAGAGGGCCGGGGGTTACAATGAGCAGTTCTTC.